This T cell receptor beta chain derives from a study of early T cells in non-severe SARS-CoV-2 infection. In TCRdb, the 5' RACE reads were re-called with MiXCR into one record per CDR3 protein. The top ten hold under 4% of the sample, which has roughly 66,000 distinct CDR3 sequences, approximately 8.3% seen once. In this sample, this clonotype turned up a few times. Germline CDR1 reads DFQATT; CDR2 reads SNEGSKA (reference sequence). This CDR3 has 16 amino acids. The trim removed 1 base at V and 4 bases at J, leaving 12 bases unmatched. Sample: whole blood. The sequence came from an adult who was a healthcare worker with PCR-confirmed SARS-CoV-2 infection or an uninfected control (not recorded which). The gene calls are TRBV20-1 and TRBJ1-1, with 7 bases lining up with TRBD1. CDR3 region: CSARGSHRGGITEAFF. CDR3 sequence (DNA): TGCAGTGCTAGAGGCTCGCACAGGGGAGGTATCACTGAAGCTTTCTTT.